Sequencing of this T cell receptor beta chain was carried out in a study of T cells expressing NK-cell markers. Study observations and caveats: Whether expanded NKG2C+ T cell clones were HCMV specific stayed uncertain.

CDR1 and CDR2 from the germline V gene are SGHRS and YFSETQ. This CDR3 has 16 amino acids. For each CDR3 protein, TCRdb gives one entry from its re-call of the 5' RACE reads, without DNA. This sample carries fewer than 400,000 distinct CDR3 sequences, with about 10% going to the ten biggest clones. About this clonotype: What it binds is unknown.

The chain couples TRBV5-1 to TRBJ2-1; TCRdb picks TRBD2, but there is no DNA to check that call. Sequencing input: blood T cells: a sorted CD56 or NKG2C T cell subset, CD4+ or CD8+ T cells, or bulk PBMC T cells (not recorded which). The TCR comes from a woman aged 45-65 years in good health. CDR3: CASSSLDSGGISEQFF.